What follows are 26 T cell receptor beta chains derived from one specimen sequenced in a study of regulatory T cells in long-lasting Graves disease. This sample's time point: newly diagnosed GD, antithyroid drugs for less than 3 months. Isolated PBMC RNA provided the starting material for the TCR library. Building the TCR beta libraries relied on iRepertoire HTBI primers, and CDR3 regions underwent Arm-PCR. TCRdb reprocessed the multiplex PCR reads with MiXCR, giving one entry per CDR3 protein. The table has approximately 390,000 distinct CDR3 sequences, roughly 16% seen once. The same sample was also used in a study of T cells in Graves' hyperthyroidism and ophthalmopathy.

The input for sequencing was peripheral blood mononuclear cells (PBMCs), taken at new diagnosis, from a patient treated with antithyroid drugs. These receptors were obtained from a woman younger than 35 with Graves disease.

This clonotype was recorded at least ten times. The rearrangement uses TRBV18 and TRBJ1-5; TRBD1 might be the D (5 bases). The V end was cut by 4 bases, the J end by 6 bases, with 10 bases between. The CDR3 contains 13 residues. CDR1 and CDR2 (germline): KGHSH, LQKENI. CDR3 nucleotides: TGTGCCAGCTCACAACGGGACGGTCAGCCCCAGCATTTT. This sequence encodes CASSQRDGQPQHF.

This clonotype has ten or more counts. J is TRBJ2-5 and V is TRBV6-2 or TRBV6-3; possible D gene TRBD1, 6 bases. The CDR3 covers 16 residues. Germline V gives CDR1 MNHEY, CDR2 SVGEGT. The V end lost 7 bases, the J end lost 7 bases, and 25 bases lay between the germline ends. The CDR3 DNA is TGTGCCAGCAAGTGGGACAAAGGTGAACCGCTCTTGACCCAGTACTTC. Protein sequence: CASKWDKGEPLLTQYF.

This clonotype has more than one count but fewer than ten. The V call is TRBV27, the J call TRBJ1-2, with TRBD1 matching over 8 bases. Germline V gene sequence: CDR1 MNHEY, CDR2 SMNVEV (reference sequence). Trimming at V came to 3 bases and at J to 5 bases, leaving 5 bases not matched to a gene. CDR3 length: 14 amino acids. CDR3 region: CASSFDRGLYGYTF. In nucleotides, the CDR3 is TGTGCCAGCAGTTTCGACAGGGGCTTGTATGGCTACACCTTC.

This clonotype showed up many times. J is TRBJ2-7 and V is TRBV2, with a tentative D call TRBD2 (5 bases). V lost 6 bases and J lost 6, with 12 bases in between. Per the germline V gene, CDR1 is SNHLY and CDR2 is FYNNEI. CDR3 size: 12 residues. As DNA, the CDR3 is TGTGCCAGCAGCTGGACTGCTCCCGAGCAGTACTTC. Translated: CASSWTAPEQYF.

This chain joins TRBV14 and TRBJ2-2; no clear D. CDR1 is SGHDN, CDR2 FVKESK, per germline. The V end was cut by 1 base, the J end by 7 bases, with 7 bases between. The CDR3 loop spans 13 amino acids. CDR3 amino acids: CASSQVQSGELFF. CDR3 coding DNA: TGTGCCAGCAGCCAAGTACAGAGCGGGGAGCTGTTTTTT.

The sample holds many counts of this clonotype. This rearrangement joins TRBV13 to TRBJ2-5; possibly TRBD2 for D (5 bases). The CDR3 runs to 15 residues. Germline lookup yields CDR1 PRHDT and CDR2 FYEKMQ (reference sequence). Between the trimmed V and J ends, which lost 2 bases and 1 base, there was a span of 11 bases. CDR3 loop: CASSLSGGLQETQYF. The CDR3 coding sequence is TGTGCCAGCAGCTTAAGTGGAGGACTCCAAGAGACCCAGTACTTC.

A word on this clonotype: A junction end diverges from the germline sequence, so it may reflect a read error. The V gene is TRBV7-9, the J gene TRBJ2-3; 15 bases are shared with TRBD2. The CDR3 runs 19 residues. The germline gives CDR1 SEHNR, CDR2 FQNEAQ (reference sequence). In nucleotides, the CDR3 is TGTGCCGGCAGCCAACCGCCAGTGGGACTAGCGGGAGGTCTAGATACGCAGTATTTT. Its protein product is CAGSQPPVGLAGGLDTQYF. The variable domain in full, with the rest retrieved from reference TRBV7-9 and TRBJ2-3, is DTGVSQNPRHKITKRGQNVTFRCDPISEHNRLYWYRQTLGQGPEFLTYFQNEAQLEKSRLLSDRFSAERPKGSFSTLEIQRTEQGDSAMYLCAGSQPPVGLAGGLDTQYFGPGTRLTVL.

This clonotype showed up just a few times. At one of its ends the junction is not consistent with the germline gene, which may arise from a read error. Here the CDR3 DNA reads TGTGCCAGCAGCTTAAGCGGGACTTACGAGCCGTACTTC. Translation gives CASSLSGTYEPYF. V is TRBV7-9 and J is TRBJ2-7; TRBD2 aligns across 7 bases. Per germline, CDR1 SEHNR and CDR2 FQNEAQ (reference sequence). This CDR3 spans 13 amino acids. Full variable domain (remainder filled in from reference TRBV7-9 and TRBJ2-7): DTGVSQNPRHKITKRGQNVTFRCDPISEHNRLYWYRQTLGQGPEFLTYFQNEAQLEKSRLLSDRFSAERPKGSFSTLEIQRTEQGDSAMYLCASSLSGTYEPYFGPGTRLTVT.

This clonotype was seen repeatedly, ten times or more. The genes are TRBV2 and TRBJ1-2; D is uncertain. CDR3 length: 13 amino acids. V was clipped by 10 bases and J by 3 bases, with 15 bases between them. Germline loops: CDR1 SNHLY, CDR2 FYNNEI. Here the CDR3 DNA reads TGTGCCACCTCATTGCTTGCGGACTATGGCTACACCTTC. It is translated as CATSLLADYGYTF.

Turning to this clonotype: One end of the junction is discordant with germline, which a read error may explain. The chain carries TRBV6-2 or TRBV6-3 and TRBJ1-2; 7 bases match TRBD1. CDR3 length: 18 amino acids. The germline V gene encodes CDR1 MNHEY and CDR2 SVGEGT. The CDR3 region has the DNA TGTGCCAGCAGTGACTCACTAGCGGGGGTCACAGGGGAAGATGGCTACACCTTC. Protein product: CASSDSLAGVTGEDGYTF.

The chain couples TRBV19 to TRBJ2-1; D is tentatively TRBD1 or TRBD2 (5 bases each). The CDR3 runs 15 residues. V dropped 5 bases and J dropped 2 bases, with 13 bases sitting between them. The germline gives CDR1 LNHDA, CDR2 SQIVND (reference sequence). CDR3 in DNA: TGTGCCAGTAGTGGCTGGGACGGAGCCTACAATGAGCAGTTCTTC. The encoded protein is CASSGWDGAYNEQFF.

V usage is TRBV27 and J usage is TRBJ1-6; perhaps TRBD1 as D (5 bases). V was pared by 2 bases and J by 7 bases, with 9 bases between. CDR3 length: 14 residues. CDR1 and CDR2 (germline): MNHEY, SMNVEV (reference sequence). The DNA for the CDR3 is TGTGCCAGCAGTTTAAGTAGGGGAAATTCACCCCTCCACTTT. It yields the protein CASSLSRGNSPLHF.

This clonotype came up many times. The chain links TRBV2 to TRBJ1-6; D is ambiguous. The CDR3 is 13 amino acids. V dropped 6 bases and J dropped 10 bases, with 13 bases sitting between them. Germline V gives CDR1 SNHLY, CDR2 FYNNEI. CDR3 sequence (DNA): TGTGCCAGCAGGGGCAGGCTTCGATCACCCCTCCACTTT. It specifies CASRGRLRSPLHF.

The chain recombines TRBV6-4 with TRBJ2-3; 8 bases line up with TRBD1. This CDR3 comprises 15 residues. V lost 3 bases to trimming and J lost 4 bases; unmatched junction nucleotides: 6. Germline values: CDR1 MRHNA, CDR2 SNTAGT. The CDR3 region is CASSEWGTGPDTQYF. CDR3 sequence (DNA): TGTGCCAGCAGTGAGTGGGGGACAGGTCCAGATACGCAGTATTTT.

This clonotype was detected ten times or more. The chain links TRBV11-2 to TRBJ2-7; D is unresolved. The CDR3 covers 13 residues. The V end was cut by 4 bases, the J end by 3 bases, with 10 bases between. Per the germline V gene, CDR1 is SGHAT and CDR2 is FQNNGV. The CDR3 DNA is TGTGCCAGCAGCTACGGAGTAAACTACGAGCAGTACTTC. Amino acid sequence: CASSYGVNYEQYF.

On this clonotype itself: A far more abundant clone sits one base away, making this likely a read error. J is TRBJ2-3 and V is TRBV30, with a possible D match to TRBD1 (6 bases). The J call may not be correct, given that the DNA end is closer to TRBJ2-1. This CDR3 has 14 amino acids. CDR1 and CDR2 from the germline V gene are GTSNPN and SVGIG (reference sequence). As DNA, the CDR3 is TGTGCCTGGAGTGGGCAGGGGCAAAGCGATGGGCAGTTCTTC. It encodes CAWSGQGQSDGQFF.

The rearrangement uses TRBV20-1 and TRBJ1-2; 7 bases map to TRBD1. CDR1 DFQATT and CDR2 SNEGSKA come from the germline V gene (reference sequence). CDR3 length equals 13 residues. The V segment lost 5 bases and the J segment 0 bases; nucleotides outside the gene matches: 3. This CDR3 is CSAPGTANYGYTF. The CDR3 coding sequence is TGCAGTGCTCCCGGGACAGCTAACTATGGCTACACCTTC.

This clonotype was detected ten times or more. The V gene is TRBV2, the J gene TRBJ2-7, with 7 bases that match TRBD2. J gave up 5 bases and V 1 base, and 20 bases lay outside the gene matches. The CDR3 extends over 19 amino acids. Germline CDR1 reads SNHLY; CDR2 reads FYNNEI. The CDR3, as DNA: TGTGCCAGCAGTGAAGTAGCAGGGCGAATGGGAGGGCCTAGGAACGAGCAGTACTTC. Protein: CASSEVAGRMGGPRNEQYF.

CDR3 region: CASSRTSSHNEQFF. The CDR3 DNA reads as TGTGCCAGCAGCCGGACTAGCAGCCACAATGAGCAGTTCTTC. The V call is TRBV11-2, the J call TRBJ2-1, with 8 bases identical to TRBD2. This CDR3 contains 14 residues. CDR1 is SGHAT, CDR2 FQNNGV, per germline. V lost 5 bases, J lost 5 bases, and 5 bases stayed unmatched.

The J gene is TRBJ2-7, the V gene TRBV10-3; no reliable D call. The CDR3 runs 11 residues. The V end was cut by 10 bases, the J end by 4 bases, with 11 bases between. Germline V gene data show CDR1 as ENHRY and CDR2 as SYGVKD. In DNA form, the CDR3 reads TGTGCCACCTCCGGCGTGTACGAGCAGTACTTC. Translation gives CATSGVYEQYF.

This clonotype was recorded a few times. This chain links TRBV10-3 with TRBJ1-2; 10 bases are a match to TRBD1. After removal of 0 bases from V and 7 bases from J, the junction contained 8 bases not matched to a gene. Germline V gene lookup returns CDR1 ENHRY and CDR2 SYGVKD. The CDR3 is 16 residues long. The DNA for the CDR3 is TGTGCCATCAGTGAGTCGTTAAGGACAGGGGGAGGTGGCTACACCTTC. Translation gives CAISESLRTGGGGYTF.

This clonotype was detected many times. The chain uses TRBV30 and TRBJ2-7; 8 bases line up with TRBD2. The CDR3 is 13 residues long. V was pared by 2 bases and J by 6 bases, with 6 bases of the junction left unmatched. From germline, CDR1 is GTSNPN and CDR2 SVGIG (reference sequence). The CDR3 region is CAWSPGLGSEQYF. In nucleotides, the CDR3 is TGTGCCTGGAGTCCGGGACTAGGTTCCGAGCAGTACTTC.

This clonotype was found many times. This chain uses TRBV5-1 with TRBJ2-2, with 9 bases identical to TRBD1. The CDR3 loop spans 16 amino acids. Trimming removed 4 bases from V and 4 bases from J; junction bases left unmatched: 8. The germline CDR1 and CDR2 sequences are SGHRS and YFSETQ. The CDR3 loop is CASSGNRGQATGELFF. The CDR3 DNA reads as TGCGCCAGCAGCGGGAACAGGGGGCAGGCCACCGGGGAGCTGTTTTTT.

Remarks on this clonotype: A much larger clonotype is one base distant, so this may be a read error. J is TRBJ2-2 and V is TRBV28; perhaps D is TRBD1 or TRBD2 (6 bases each). Germline-derived CDR1 and CDR2 are MDHEN and SYDVKM. The CDR3 length is 16 residues. V was pared by 6 bases and J by 2 bases, with 16 bases between. CDR3 residues: CASSPSRGANTGELFF. As DNA, the CDR3 is TGTGCCAGCAGCCCTTCGAGGGGGGCAAACACCGGGGAGCTGTTTTTT.

The chain joins TRBV7-8 to TRBJ1-6, with D uncertain. V shed 6 bases and J shed 7 bases, with 16 bases lying between them. CDR1 and CDR2 from the germline V gene are SGHVS and FQNEAQ. This CDR3 comprises 15 residues. The CDR3 region is CASRPSAPGNSPLHF. As DNA, the CDR3 is TGTGCCAGCAGACCCTCGGCCCCAGGCAATTCACCCCTCCACTTT.

This clonotype was counted ten times or more. This chain's CDR3 is CATSSGIGGATEQYF. CDR3 nucleotide sequence: TGTGCCACCAGCAGTGGAATTGGGGGGGCGACCGAGCAGTACTTC. The V call is TRBV15, the J call TRBJ2-7, with D possibly TRBD2 on 7 matching bases. The CDR3 consists of 15 residues. V lost 3 bases, J lost 6 bases, and 18 bases lay in between. Germline V gene data show CDR1 as LNHNV and CDR2 as YYDKDF (reference sequence).